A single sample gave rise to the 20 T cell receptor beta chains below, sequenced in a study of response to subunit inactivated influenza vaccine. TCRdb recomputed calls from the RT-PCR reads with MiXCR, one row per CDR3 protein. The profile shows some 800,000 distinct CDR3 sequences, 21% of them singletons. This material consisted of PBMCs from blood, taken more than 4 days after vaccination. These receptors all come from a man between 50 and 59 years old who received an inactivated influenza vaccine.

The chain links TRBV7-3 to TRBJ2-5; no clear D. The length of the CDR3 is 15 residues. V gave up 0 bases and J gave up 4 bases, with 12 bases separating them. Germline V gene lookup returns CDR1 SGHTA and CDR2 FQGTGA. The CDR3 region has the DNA TGTGCCAGCAGCTTAACGACCGGCTTAAGAGAGACCCAGTACTTC. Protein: CASSLTTGLRETQYF.

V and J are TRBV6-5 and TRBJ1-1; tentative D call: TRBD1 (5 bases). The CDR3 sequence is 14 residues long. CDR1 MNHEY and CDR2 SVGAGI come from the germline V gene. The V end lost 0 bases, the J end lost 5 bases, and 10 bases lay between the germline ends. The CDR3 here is CASSYSGENTEAFF. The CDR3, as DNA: TGTGCCAGCAGTTACTCGGGGGAAAATACTGAAGCTTTCTTT.

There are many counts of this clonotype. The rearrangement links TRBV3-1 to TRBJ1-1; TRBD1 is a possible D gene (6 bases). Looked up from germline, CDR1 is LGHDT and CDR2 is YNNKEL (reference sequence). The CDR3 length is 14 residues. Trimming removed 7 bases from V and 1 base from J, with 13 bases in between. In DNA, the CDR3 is TGTGCCAGCACCTTAGGACAGACGAACACTGAAGCTTTCTTT. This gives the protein CASTLGQTNTEAFF.

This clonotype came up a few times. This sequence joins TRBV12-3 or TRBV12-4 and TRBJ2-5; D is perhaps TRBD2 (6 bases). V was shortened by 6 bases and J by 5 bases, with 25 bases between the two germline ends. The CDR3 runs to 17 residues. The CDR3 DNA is TGTGCCAGCAGCCCCAGGTGGGCCAGGAGAGGAGGGGAGACCCAGTACTTC. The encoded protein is CASSPRWARRGGETQYF.

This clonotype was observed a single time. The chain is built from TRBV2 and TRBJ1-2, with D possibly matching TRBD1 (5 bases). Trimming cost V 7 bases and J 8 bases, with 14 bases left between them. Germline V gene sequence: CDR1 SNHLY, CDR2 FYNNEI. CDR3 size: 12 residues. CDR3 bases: TGTGCCAGCACCCTTGGGGGGTTGGGCTACACCTTC. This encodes CASTLGGLGYTF.

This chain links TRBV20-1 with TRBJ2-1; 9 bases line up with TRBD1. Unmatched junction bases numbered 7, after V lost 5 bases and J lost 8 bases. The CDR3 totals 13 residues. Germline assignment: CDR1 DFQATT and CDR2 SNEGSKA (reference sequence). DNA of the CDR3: TGCAGTGCTGAACTGGACAGGGGCTATGAGCAGTTCTTC. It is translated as CSAELDRGYEQFF.

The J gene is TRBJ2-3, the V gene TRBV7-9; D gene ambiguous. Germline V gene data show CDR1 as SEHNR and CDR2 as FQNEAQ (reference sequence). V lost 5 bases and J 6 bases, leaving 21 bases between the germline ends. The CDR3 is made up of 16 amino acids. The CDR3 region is CASSLWIRRLGDTQYF. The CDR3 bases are TGTGCCAGCAGCCTCTGGATCCGCAGGTTAGGGGATACGCAGTATTTT.

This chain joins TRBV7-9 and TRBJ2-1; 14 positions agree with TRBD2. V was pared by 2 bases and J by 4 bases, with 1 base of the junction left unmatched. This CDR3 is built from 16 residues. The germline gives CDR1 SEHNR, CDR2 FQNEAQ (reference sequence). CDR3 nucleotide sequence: TGTGCCAGCAGCTTAAGGACTAGCGGGAGGTACAATGAGCAGTTCTTC. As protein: CASSLRTSGRYNEQFF.

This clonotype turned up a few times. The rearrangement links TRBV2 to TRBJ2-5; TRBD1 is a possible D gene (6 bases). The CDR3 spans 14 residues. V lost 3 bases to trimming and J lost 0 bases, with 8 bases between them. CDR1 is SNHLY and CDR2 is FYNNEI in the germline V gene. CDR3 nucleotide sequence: TGTGCCAGCAGTGAGGGGGCGTACCAAGAGACCCAGTACTTC. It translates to CASSEGAYQETQYF.

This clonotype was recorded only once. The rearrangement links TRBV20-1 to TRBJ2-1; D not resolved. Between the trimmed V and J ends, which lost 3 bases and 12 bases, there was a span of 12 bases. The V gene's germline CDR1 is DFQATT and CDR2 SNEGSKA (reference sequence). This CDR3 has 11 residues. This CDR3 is CSASSPFGQFF. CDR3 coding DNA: TGCAGTGCTAGTTCTCCCTTTGGGCAGTTCTTC.

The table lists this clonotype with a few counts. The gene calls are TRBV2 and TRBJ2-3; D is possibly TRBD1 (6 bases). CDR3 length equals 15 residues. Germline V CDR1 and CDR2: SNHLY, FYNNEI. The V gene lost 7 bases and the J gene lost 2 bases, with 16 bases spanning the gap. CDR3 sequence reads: CASKRRDINTDTQYF. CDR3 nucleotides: TGTGCCAGCAAAAGACGGGACATCAACACAGATACGCAGTATTTT. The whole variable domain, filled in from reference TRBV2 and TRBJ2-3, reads EPEVTQTPSHQVTQMGQEVILRCVPISNHLYFYWYRQILGQKVEFLVSFYNNEISEKSEIFDDQFSVERPDGSNFTLKIRSTKLEDSAMYFCASKRRDINTDTQYFGPGTRLTVL.

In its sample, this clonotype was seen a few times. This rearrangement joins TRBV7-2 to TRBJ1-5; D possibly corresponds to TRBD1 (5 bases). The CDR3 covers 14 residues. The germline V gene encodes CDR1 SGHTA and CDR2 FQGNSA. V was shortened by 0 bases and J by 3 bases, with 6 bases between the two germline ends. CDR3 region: CASSLADINQPQHF. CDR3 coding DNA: TGTGCCAGCAGCTTAGCGGACATCAATCAGCCCCAGCATTTT.

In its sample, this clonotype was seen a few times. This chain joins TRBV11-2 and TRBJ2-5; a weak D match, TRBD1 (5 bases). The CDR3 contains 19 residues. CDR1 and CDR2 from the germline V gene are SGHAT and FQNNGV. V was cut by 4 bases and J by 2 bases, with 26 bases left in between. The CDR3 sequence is CASSSPLTRRVTGQETQYF. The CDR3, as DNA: TGTGCCAGCAGCTCACCATTAACACGCAGGGTAACTGGGCAAGAGACCCAGTACTTC.

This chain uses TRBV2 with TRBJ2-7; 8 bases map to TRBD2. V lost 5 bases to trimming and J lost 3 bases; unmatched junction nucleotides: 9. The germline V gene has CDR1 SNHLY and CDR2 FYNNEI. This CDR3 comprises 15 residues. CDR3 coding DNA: TGTGCCAGCAGTCTCGGGACTAGTACAAACTACGAGCAGTACTTC. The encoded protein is CASSLGTSTNYEQYF.

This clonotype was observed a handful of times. The DNA for the CDR3 is TGTGCCAGCAGTTCCGTTGCAAACAATGAGCAGTTCTTC. It translates to CASSSVANNEQFF. The V call is TRBV12-3 or TRBV12-4, the J call TRBJ2-1; D call uncertain. The length of the CDR3 is 13 residues. Trimming left V 4 bases short and J 5 bases short, with 9 bases between.

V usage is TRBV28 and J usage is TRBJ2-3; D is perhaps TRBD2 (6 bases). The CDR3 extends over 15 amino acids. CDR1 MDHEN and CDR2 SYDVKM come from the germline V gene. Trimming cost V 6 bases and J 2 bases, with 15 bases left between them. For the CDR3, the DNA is TGTGCCAGCAGGGGCGGGCGGGGTATCACAGATACGCAGTATTTT. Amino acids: CASRGGRGITDTQYF.

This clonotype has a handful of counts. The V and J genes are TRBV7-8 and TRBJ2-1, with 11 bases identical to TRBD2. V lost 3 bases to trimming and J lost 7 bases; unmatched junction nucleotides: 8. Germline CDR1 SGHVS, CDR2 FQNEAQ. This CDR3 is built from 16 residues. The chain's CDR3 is CASSFSGRATFNEQFF. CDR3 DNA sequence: TGTGCCAGCAGCTTTAGCGGGAGGGCCACTTTTAATGAGCAGTTCTTC.

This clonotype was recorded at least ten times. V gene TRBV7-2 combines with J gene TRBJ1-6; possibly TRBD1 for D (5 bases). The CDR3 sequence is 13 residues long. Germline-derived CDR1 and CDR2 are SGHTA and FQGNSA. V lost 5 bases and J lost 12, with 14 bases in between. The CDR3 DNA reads TGTGCCAGCAGCCATGGGGACGGATTACCCCTCCACTTT. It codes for CASSHGDGLPLHF. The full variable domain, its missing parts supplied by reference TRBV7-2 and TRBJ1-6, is GAGVSQSPSNKVTEKGKDVELRCDPISGHTALYWYRQSLGQGLEFLIYFQGNSAPDKSGLPSDRFSAERTGGSVSTLTIQRTQQEDSAVYLCASSHGDGLPLHFGNGTRLTVT.

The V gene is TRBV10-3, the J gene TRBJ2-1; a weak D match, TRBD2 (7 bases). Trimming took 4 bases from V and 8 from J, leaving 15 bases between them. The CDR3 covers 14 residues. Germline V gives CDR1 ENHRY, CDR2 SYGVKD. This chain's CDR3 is CAISVKGGADEQFF. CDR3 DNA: TGTGCCATCAGTGTCAAAGGGGGGGCCGATGAGCAGTTCTTC.

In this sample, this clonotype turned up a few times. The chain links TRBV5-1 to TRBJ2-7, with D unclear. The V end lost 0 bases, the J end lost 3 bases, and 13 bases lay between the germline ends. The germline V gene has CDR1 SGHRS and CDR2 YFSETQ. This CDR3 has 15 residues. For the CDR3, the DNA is TGCGCCAGCAGCTTGGCCCCCGGGTACGGCTACGAGCAGTACTTC. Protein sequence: CASSLAPGYGYEQYF.